The 20 T cell receptor beta chains below come from one sample, sequenced in a study of Ad26.COV2.S vaccination and SARS-CoV-2 variants. The treatment was: some 20 received Ad26.COV2.S at low or high dose, single or two shots; 5 received placebo; per-sample allocation not given. Specimens were obtained on day 63 following the first vaccine or placebo injection. Produced via immunoSEQ multiplex PCR; TCRdb's table is partial and in-frame only. The table shows a few hundred thousand clones, with roughly 84% occurring only once. Sample: peripheral blood, taken in a trial of Ad26.COV2.S vaccine versus placebo. These receptors were collected from a person aged 18-60 years who received the Ad26.COV2.S COVID-19 vaccine or a placebo.

The J gene is TRBJ2-3, the V gene TRBV5-1; 7 positions match TRBD1. The CDR3 loop spans 14 amino acids. Trimming at V came to 9 bases and at J to 1 base, leaving 8 bases not matched to a gene. Looked up from germline, CDR1 is SGHRS and CDR2 is YFSETQ. The CDR3 sequence: CATQGQTGTDTQYF. CDR3 nucleotides: TGCGCCACCCAGGGACAGACAGGCACAGATACGCAGTATTTT.

V usage is TRBV6-7 and J usage is TRBJ1-1; D not resolved. TRBV6-7 is annotated as an ORF whose role is uncertain. The CDR3 runs to 10 residues. V lost 7 bases, J lost 11 bases, and 11 bases lay in between. This chain's CDR3 is CASTKGKAFF. The CDR3 DNA reads TGTGCCAGCACCAAGGGAAAGGCTTTCTTT.

As regards this clone: Other DNA sequences in the sample encode the same CDR3. The V and J genes are TRBV2 and TRBJ1-1, with D possibly TRBD1 on 5 matching bases. V lost 6 bases, J lost 1 base, and 9 bases lay in between. The CDR3 covers 13 residues. Per germline, CDR1 SNHLY and CDR2 FYNNEI. Here the CDR3 reads CASSIDRNTEAFF. The DNA of the CDR3 is TGTGCCAGCAGCATCGACAGGAACACTGAAGCTTTCTTT.

This rearrangement joins TRBV6-1 to TRBJ1-5; no clear D. The CDR3 length is 15 residues. Trimming stripped 1 base from V and 6 bases from J, with 13 bases between. Germline V lookup: CDR1 MNHNS, CDR2 SASEGT. The CDR3 is CASSEGAGIGQPQHF. In nucleotides, the CDR3 is TGTGCCAGCAGTGAAGGTGCGGGAATTGGTCAGCCCCAGCATTTT.

This clone has a handful of counts. This sample includes further DNA sequences coding for the same CDR3. V usage is TRBV5-1 and J usage is TRBJ2-7, with D tentatively TRBD1 (5 bases). The germline V gene encodes CDR1 SGHRS and CDR2 YFSETQ. V lost 0 bases, J lost 2 bases, and 9 bases lay in between. The CDR3 length is 14 residues. CDR3: CASSLATGTYEQYF. The CDR3 DNA reads as TGCGCCAGCAGCTTGGCAACAGGTACCTACGAGCAGTACTTC.

This sequence joins TRBV6-5 and TRBJ1-2; 7 bases map to TRBD1. The CDR3 totals 15 residues. Germline V gene data show CDR1 as MNHEY and CDR2 as SVGAGI. The V segment lost 0 bases and the J segment 7 bases; nucleotides outside the gene matches: 8. The CDR3 sequence: CASSYSTTGVTGYTF. In DNA form, the CDR3 reads TGTGCCAGCAGTTACTCGACCACAGGGGTGACTGGCTACACCTTC.

The V call is TRBV6-4, the J call TRBJ1-1; TRBD1 might be the D (6 bases). The CDR3 contains 14 residues. V dropped 4 bases and J dropped 1 base, with 10 bases sitting between them. The V gene's germline CDR1 is MRHNA and CDR2 SNTAGT. The DNA of the CDR3 is TGTGCCAGCAGTGTACAGGGTGGGAACACTGAAGCTTTCTTT. Protein sequence: CASSVQGGNTEAFF.

The V gene is TRBV11-2, the J gene TRBJ2-4; no firm D call. CDR3 length equals 14 residues. V was shortened by 1 base and J by 11 bases, with 15 bases between the two germline ends. Germline CDR1 is SGHAT and CDR2 is FQNNGV. CDR3 region: CASSLGFVAEVQYF. The DNA for the CDR3 is TGTGCCAGCAGCTTAGGGTTCGTCGCAGAGGTTCAGTACTTC.

V is TRBV9 and J is TRBJ1-2; no reliable D call. V lost 4 bases and J 6 bases, leaving 19 bases between the germline ends. The germline V gene has CDR1 SGDLS and CDR2 YYNGEE. The CDR3 runs 15 residues. The CDR3 bases are TGTGCCAGCAGCCCTCGACCGCGGGCCGATGATGGCTACACCTTC. This gives the protein CASSPRPRADDGYTF.

The gene calls are TRBV13 and TRBJ2-2; no definite D call. This CDR3 region has 13 residues. Germline CDR1 is PRHDT and CDR2 is FYEKMQ (reference sequence). Trimming removed 2 bases at V and 7 bases at J, with 8 bases between. CDR3: CASSLSALGELFF. The CDR3 coding sequence is TGTGCCAGCAGCTTAAGTGCACTCGGGGAGCTGTTTTTT.

The table lists this clone with a count of one. The chain carries TRBV6-6 and TRBJ1-1; 7 bases are a match to TRBD1. J gave up 0 bases and V 5 bases, and 3 bases lay outside the gene matches. The CDR3 is made up of 14 amino acids. Per germline, CDR1 MNHNY and CDR2 SVGAGI (reference sequence). The chain's CDR3 is CASSRTGMNTEAFF. The CDR3 nucleotides are TGTGCCAGCAGTCGGACAGGTATGAACACTGAAGCTTTCTTT.

The chain links TRBV6-6 to TRBJ1-5; D is uncertain. The germline CDR1 and CDR2 sequences are MNHNY and SVGAGI (reference sequence). V was clipped by 8 bases and J by 1 base, with 12 bases between them. The CDR3 contains 14 residues. The CDR3 DNA reads TGTGCCAGCCGATCTACAGAAAGCAATCAGCCCCAGCATTTT. Amino acids: CASRSTESNQPQHF.

This clone was observed once. The V and J genes are TRBV5-4 and TRBJ2-3; no clear D. The germline V and J ends were trimmed by 4 bases and 11 bases, with 17 bases remaining between them. This CDR3 region has 13 residues. Germline V lookup: CDR1 SGHNT, CDR2 YYREEE (reference sequence). DNA for the CDR3: TGTGCCAGCAGCGAATACCAGACCTTAAAGCAGTATTTT. It translates to CASSEYQTLKQYF.

The chain couples TRBV5-1 to TRBJ1-4; TRBD1 matches 7 bases. V was clipped by 4 bases and J by 14 bases; unmatched bases: 5. Germline V gives CDR1 SGHRS, CDR2 YFSETQ. The CDR3 is made up of 11 amino acids. Written as DNA, the CDR3 is TGCGCCAGCAGCGCCGGGACAGACCTGTTTTTT. Translating it yields CASSAGTDLFF.

J is TRBJ2-3 and V is TRBV12-3 or TRBV12-4; tentatively, D is TRBD1 (6 bases). CDR3 length equals 13 residues. The V end lost 7 bases, the J end lost 4 bases, and 12 bases lay between the germline ends. CDR3: CASIRAGADTQYF. CDR3 nucleotides: TGTGCCAGCATTCGGGCAGGGGCAGATACGCAGTATTTT.

This sequence joins TRBV9 and TRBJ1-2; D not certain. Deletions cut 6 bases from V and 7 bases from J, with 22 bases between. The CDR3 spans 15 residues. Germline CDR1 reads SGDLS; CDR2 reads YYNGEE. The CDR3 coding sequence is TGTGCCAGCACCTCCGGTGGGGTCCAGGCCTCTGGCTACACCTTC. This translates into CASTSGGVQASGYTF.

The gene calls are TRBV5-6 and TRBJ2-1; no clear D gene. Germline CDR1 is SGHDT and CDR2 is YYEEEE. This CDR3 has 13 amino acids. Trimming removed 4 bases from V and 5 bases from J, with 10 bases in between. The CDR3 protein is CASSARAHNEQFF. The CDR3 DNA follows: TGTGCCAGCAGCGCCCGGGCCCACAATGAGCAGTTCTTC.

This clone turned up a few times. The gene calls are TRBV3-1 (or the pseudogene TRBV3-2) and TRBJ2-7; D is possibly TRBD1 (6 bases). Per germline, CDR1 LGHDT and CDR2 YNNKEL (reference sequence). V lost 0 bases, J lost 6 bases, and 18 bases lay in between. The CDR3 runs 16 residues. CDR3: CASSQDFPGASGEQYF. CDR3 in DNA: TGTGCCAGCAGCCAAGATTTTCCAGGGGCCTCCGGCGAGCAGTACTTC.

The genes are TRBV7-2 and TRBJ2-7; 13 bases are shared with TRBD2. Per the germline V gene, CDR1 is SGHTA and CDR2 is FQGNSA. V gave up 5 bases and J gave up 4 bases; unmatched junction bases: 8. This CDR3 region has 16 residues. The CDR3 coding sequence is TGTGCCAGCAGCCGGGGGACTAGCGGGGTGAGATACGAGCAGTACTTC. It translates to CASSRGTSGVRYEQYF. Complete variable domain (other parts from reference TRBV7-2 and TRBJ2-7): GAGVSQSPSNKVTEKGKDVELRCDPISGHTALYWYRQSLGQGLEFLIYFQGNSAPDKSGLPSDRFSAERTGGSVSTLTIQRTQQEDSAVYLCASSRGTSGVRYEQYFGPGTRLTVT.

The chain couples TRBV7-9 to TRBJ2-7; either TRBD1 or TRBD2 may supply D (5 bases each). CDR3 size: 13 residues. Trimming removed 3 bases from V and 6 bases from J, with 12 bases in between. Germline values: CDR1 SEHNR, CDR2 FQNEAQ (reference sequence). In nucleotides, the CDR3 is TGTGCCAGCAGCTTGTCGGGACCGGGCGAGCAGTACTTC. It is translated as CASSLSGPGEQYF.